Listed here are 25 T cell receptor beta chains from one sample, sequenced in a study of T cells in Graves' hyperthyroidism and ophthalmopathy. Regions amplified from RNA transcripts were the TCR beta CDR3 regions. An initial round of RT-PCR targeting the TCR CDR3 relied on the HTBI primer set. Each CDR3 protein gets one entry after TCRdb re-called the multiplex PCR reads with MiXCR. Among 560,000 or so distinct CDR3 sequences listed, 15% to 20% were seen once. Sequencing used blood. These TCRs come from a man aged 40-55 years with Graves' ophthalmopathy.

This clonotype was observed a few times. The chain is built from TRBV5-1 and TRBJ2-5, with a tentative D call TRBD1 (5 bases). This CDR3 is built from 15 residues. Germline V CDR1 and CDR2: SGHRS, YFSETQ. V was shortened by 0 bases and J by 1 base, with 10 bases between the two germline ends. CDR3 nucleotide sequence: TGCGCCAGCAGCTTGGGGGGCGTTCCCCAAGAGACCCAGTACTTC. Translated, it gives CASSLGGVPQETQYF.

The V call is TRBV5-4, the J call TRBJ1-2; D may be TRBD1 (5 bases). V lost 5 bases and J 0 bases, leaving 11 bases between the germline ends. CDR1 and CDR2 from the germline V gene are SGHNT and YYREEE (reference sequence). This CDR3 contains 14 residues. This chain's CDR3 is CASRTGRTNYGYTF. CDR3 nucleotide sequence: TGTGCCAGCAGGACGGGACGAACTAACTATGGCTACACCTTC.

This chain uses TRBV19 with TRBJ2-6; TRBD1 might be the D (6 bases). The CDR3 is 16 residues long. Germline V gene lookup returns CDR1 LNHDA and CDR2 SQIVND (reference sequence). V lost 9 bases to trimming and J lost 0 bases, with 15 bases between them. The chain's CDR3 is CASREGDTSGANVLTF. The CDR3 DNA reads TGTGCCAGCCGTGAGGGGGACACCTCTGGGGCCAACGTCCTGACTTTC.

This clonotype appeared many times. The chain employs TRBV7-8 and TRBJ1-1; no clear D. The CDR3 runs 15 residues. Per germline, CDR1 SGHVS and CDR2 FQNEAQ. V lost 1 base to trimming and J lost 5 bases, with 14 bases between them. CDR3 loop: CASSLEYSKRTEAFF. The DNA for the CDR3 is TGTGCCAGCAGCTTAGAATACTCAAAGCGGACTGAAGCTTTCTTT. Drawing the rest from reference TRBV7-8 and TRBJ1-1, the complete variable domain is GAGVSQSPRYKVAKRGQDVALRCDPISGHVSLFWYQQALGQGPEFLTYFQNEAQLDKSGLPSDRFFAERPEGSVSTLKIQRTQQEDSAVYLCASSLEYSKRTEAFFGQGTRLTVV.

This clonotype was counted many times. The V gene is TRBV6-1, the J gene TRBJ2-7, with D possibly being TRBD2 (6 bases). The length of the CDR3 is 16 residues. The germline V and J ends were trimmed by 3 bases and 3 bases, with 18 bases remaining between them. Germline lookup yields CDR1 MNHNS and CDR2 SASEGT. The CDR3 loop reads CASSENRDFPHYEQYF. The DNA of the CDR3 is TGTGCCAGCAGTGAGAATCGGGACTTTCCTCACTACGAGCAGTACTTC.

This clonotype was counted many times. The chain joins TRBV28 to TRBJ2-3; D remains ambiguous. CDR1 is MDHEN, CDR2 SYDVKM, per germline. The V gene lost 9 bases and the J gene lost 3 bases, with 16 bases spanning the gap. The CDR3 loop spans 14 amino acids. CDR3 sequence reads: CASNKRPSTDTQYF. The CDR3 DNA sequence: TGTGCCAGTAATAAACGGCCGTCGACAGATACGCAGTATTTT.

J is TRBJ1-5 and V is TRBV6-1; TRBD1 matches at 9 bases. The V segment lost 3 bases and the J segment 7 bases; nucleotides outside the gene matches: 10. Germline CDR1 MNHNS, CDR2 SASEGT. The CDR3 is made up of 16 amino acids. The CDR3 loop reads CASSEAGQGSGQPQHF. As DNA, the CDR3 is TGTGCCAGCAGTGAGGCCGGACAGGGGTCCGGGCAGCCCCAGCATTTT.

The chain employs TRBV19 and TRBJ2-1, with 11 bases that match TRBD2. The CDR3 covers 16 residues. The V segment lost 0 bases and the J segment 13 bases; nucleotides outside the gene matches: 11. Looked up from germline, CDR1 is LNHDA and CDR2 is SQIVND (reference sequence). DNA of the CDR3: TGTGCCAGTAGTATAGAGCTAGCGGGAGGTCTCCCGCCCCAGTTCTTC. It is translated as CASSIELAGGLPPQFF.

This clonotype was detected ten times or more. The chain combines TRBV27 with TRBJ2-5; tentative D call: TRBD1 (6 bases). V was trimmed by 5 bases and J by 4 bases, leaving 11 bases between them. CDR1 MNHEY and CDR2 SMNVEV come from the germline V gene (reference sequence). The CDR3 sequence is 13 residues long. CDR3 DNA sequence: TGTGCCAGCAGTCCCTCACAGGGAGAGACCCAGTACTTC. This translates into CASSPSQGETQYF.

The sample holds a few counts of this clonotype. The chain uses TRBV15 and TRBJ1-2; weak D call: TRBD1 (6 bases). The CDR3 sequence is 14 residues long. Germline V lookup: CDR1 LNHNV, CDR2 YYDKDF (reference sequence). With 4 bases removed from V and 2 bases from J, the gap between germline ends came to 11 bases. The CDR3 DNA reads as TGTGCCACCAGCAAGAACACAGGGAACTATGGCTACACCTTC. It is translated as CATSKNTGNYGYTF.

J is TRBJ2-5 and V is TRBV6-5; D not resolved. The J call may be faulty, since TRBJ2-7 better matches the DNA end. This CDR3 has 14 amino acids. Germline loops: CDR1 MNHEY, CDR2 SVGAGI. The CDR3 DNA is TGTGCCAGCAGTTACTCTTCCAGAACCTACGAGCAGTACTTC. As protein: CASSYSSRTYEQYF.

This clonotype was seen a handful of times. The chain uses TRBV12-3 or TRBV12-4 and TRBJ2-1, with 8 positions matching TRBD2. V lost 5 bases to trimming and J lost 0 bases; unmatched junction nucleotides: 9. The CDR3 has 17 residues. Here the CDR3 reads CASSPQGGGSSYNEQFF. The CDR3 nucleotides are TGTGCCAGCAGTCCCCAAGGCGGGGGGAGCTCCTACAATGAGCAGTTCTTC.

This clonotype was observed a few times. The chain couples TRBV7-9 to TRBJ2-1, with TRBD2 identical over 8 bases. Germline V lookup: CDR1 SEHNR, CDR2 FQNEAQ (reference sequence). The CDR3 has 16 residues. The ends lost 10 bases at V and 3 bases at J; junction bases unmatched: 14. This CDR3 is CATQEDTSGFYNEQFF. Here the CDR3 DNA reads TGTGCCACCCAGGAGGATACTAGCGGCTTCTACAATGAGCAGTTCTTC.

The table lists this clonotype with a count of one. The chain combines TRBV19 with TRBJ2-1; TRBD2 aligns across 9 bases. Germline loops: CDR1 LNHDA, CDR2 SQIVND (reference sequence). This CDR3 has 16 amino acids. The J segment lost 4 bases and the V segment lost 8 bases, leaving 12 bases of the junction unmatched. The CDR3 protein is CASCARGGRPYNEQFF. The CDR3 region has the DNA TGTGCCAGTTGCGCGCGGGGGGGCCGACCTTACAATGAGCAGTTCTTC.

This clonotype has at least ten counts. This chain links TRBV30 with TRBJ1-1; D might be TRBD1 (5 bases). Per the germline V gene, CDR1 is GTSNPN and CDR2 is SVGIG (reference sequence). This CDR3 is built from 13 residues. Trimming left V 8 bases short and J 1 base short, with 14 bases between. CDR3 amino acids: CALQGTGNTEAFF. DNA for the CDR3: TGTGCCCTTCAAGGGACTGGGAACACTGAAGCTTTCTTT. Drawing the rest from reference TRBV30 and TRBJ1-1, the complete variable domain is SQTIHQWPATLVQPVGSPLSLECTVEGTSNPNLYWYRQAAGRGLQLLFYSVGIGQISSEVPQNLSASRPQDRQFILSSKKLLLSDSGFYLCALQGTGNTEAFFGQGTRLTVV.

This clonotype was counted ten times or more. This chain connects TRBV7-8 to TRBJ1-2; 8 bases are shared with TRBD1. Looked up from germline, CDR1 is SGHVS and CDR2 is FQNEAQ. V dropped 5 bases and J dropped 4; count of bases not matched to a gene: 6. The CDR3 sequence is 14 residues long. The chain's CDR3 is CASSPRDRSYGYTF. The CDR3 DNA follows: TGTGCCAGCAGCCCCCGGGACAGGTCCTATGGCTACACCTTC.

The rearrangement links TRBV7-9 to TRBJ1-5, with 7 bases aligning to TRBD1. Losses at the gene ends were 6 bases for V and 0 bases for J; bases not matched to a gene: 8. This CDR3 has 16 residues. Germline V gene data show CDR1 as SEHNR and CDR2 as FQNEAQ (reference sequence). In DNA, the CDR3 is TGTGCCAGCAGTTTGGGACAGATGGATAGCAATCAGCCCCAGCATTTT. It encodes CASSLGQMDSNQPQHF.

This chain uses TRBV6-1 with TRBJ2-3; TRBD1 matches 9 bases. This CDR3 has 17 amino acids. Trimming took 5 bases from V and 4 from J; bases not matched to a gene: 13. The V gene's germline CDR1 is MNHNS and CDR2 SASEGT. CDR3 DNA: TGTGCCAGCAGTTCCACGGACAGGGGCGGCCGGGCAGATACGCAGTATTTT. This encodes CASSSTDRGGRADTQYF.

This clonotype was seen at least ten times. This chain joins TRBV12-3 or TRBV12-4 and TRBJ2-3; TRBD1 is a possible D gene (6 bases). This CDR3 is 14 amino acids long. Trimming cost V 3 bases and J 5 bases, with 12 bases left between them. CDR3 sequence: CASSFRQVVDTQYF. The CDR3 coding sequence is TGTGCCAGCAGTTTTAGACAGGTGGTAGATACGCAGTATTTT.

The chain couples TRBV7-8 to TRBJ1-3; no clear D. In germline, CDR1 is SGHVS, CDR2 FQNEAQ. Trimming left V 4 bases short and J 0 bases short, with 10 bases between. The CDR3 is 15 residues long. The CDR3 bases are TGTGCCAGCAGCTCCGAGGCGTTCTCTGGAAACACCATATATTTT. Amino acid sequence: CASSSEAFSGNTIYF.

This clonotype was observed many times. The J gene is TRBJ1-1, the V gene TRBV7-9, with a possible D match to TRBD1 (5 bases). Trimming shortened V by 6 bases and J by 7 bases, and 18 bases separated the two germline ends. The CDR3 has 14 amino acids. Germline CDR1 and CDR2: SEHNR and FQNEAQ (reference sequence). The CDR3 DNA is TGTGCCAGCAGGCAATTGCAGGGACGAGATGAAGCTTTCTTT. Its protein is CASRQLQGRDEAFF.

This clonotype was seen at least ten times. This sequence joins TRBV27 and TRBJ2-1, with 10 bases that match TRBD1. Germline V gene data show CDR1 as MNHEY and CDR2 as SMNVEV (reference sequence). This CDR3 comprises 13 residues. Unmatched junction bases numbered 6, after V lost 3 bases and J lost 13 bases. The chain's CDR3 is CASSFPGTGEQFF. CDR3 DNA: TGTGCCAGCAGTTTCCCGGGGACAGGGGAACAGTTCTTC.

The V gene is TRBV6-1, the J gene TRBJ2-2; 8 bases align to TRBD1. The CDR3 sequence is 15 residues long. Germline CDR1 MNHNS, CDR2 SASEGT. Trimming cost V 8 bases and J 8 bases; bases outside gene matches: 13. The CDR3 protein is CASGGQDRRAGELFF. The CDR3 DNA reads as TGTGCCAGCGGGGGACAGGACCGGCGGGCTGGGGAGCTGTTTTTT.

This clonotype came up many times. The gene calls are TRBV30 and TRBJ2-3, with 7 bases fitting TRBD1. With V trimmed by 5 bases and J by 5 bases, 7 bases remained unmatched. The CDR3 runs to 13 residues. Germline-derived CDR1 and CDR2 are GTSNPN and SVGIG (reference sequence). The CDR3 is CAWQTGYRDTQYF. Here the CDR3 DNA reads TGTGCCTGGCAGACAGGGTACAGAGATACGCAGTATTTT.

This chain joins TRBV9 and TRBJ2-3; 9 bases agree with TRBD2. CDR1 and CDR2 (germline): SGDLS, YYNGEE. This CDR3 is built from 15 residues. Unmatched junction bases numbered 4, after V lost 0 bases and J lost 5 bases. CDR3: CASSVVAGGGDTQYF. In nucleotides, the CDR3 is TGTGCCAGCAGCGTAGTGGCGGGAGGGGGAGATACGCAGTATTTT.